A single sample is the source of the 6 T cell receptor beta chains below, sequenced in a study of a mutant IDH1 vaccine in newly diagnosed glioma. Time point: week 11, during vaccination. Each vaccine dose was 300 ug of mutant IDH1 20-mer peptide, with topical imiquimod. These receptors have no identified antigens. The data were produced by immunoSEQ multiplex PCR, yet TCRdb's version contains in-frame clones alone and is incomplete. The repertoire holds some 54,000 clones, 90% to 95% seen once, with around 2.4% in the top ten. Specimen: PBMCs, collected from a glioma patient whose treatment included an IDH1 peptide vaccine. Receptor source: a man aged 45-65 years with glioma.

The count of this clone is one. V usage is TRBV7-9 and J usage is TRBJ2-7; tentatively, D is TRBD2 (5 bases). Germline V lookup: CDR1 SEHNR, CDR2 FQNEAQ (reference sequence). V lost 6 bases, J lost 2 bases, and 17 bases lay in between. The CDR3 is made up of 15 amino acids. CDR3 loop: CASSPPGSYTYEQYF. The CDR3 DNA is TGTGCCAGCAGTCCACCGGGATCCTACACCTACGAGCAGTACTTC.

This rearrangement joins TRBV5-7 to TRBJ1-1; unclear D gene. Being an ORF, TRBV5-7 has a function that is uncertain. The CDR3 length is 14 residues. V was shortened by 2 bases and J by 4 bases, with 12 bases between the two germline ends. The CDR3 bases are TGTGCCAGCAGCTTTCCGGGGTGGGGCACTGAAGCTTTCTTT. Protein product: CASSFPGWGTEAFF.

The V call is TRBV4-3, the J call TRBJ2-1; 13 bases are a match to TRBD2. The CDR3 length is 16 residues. The germline gives CDR1 LGHNA, CDR2 YSLEER. The J segment lost 9 bases and the V segment lost 0 bases, leaving 5 bases of the junction unmatched. CDR3 residues: CASSQDTSGGAAEQFF. The CDR3 DNA reads TGCGCCAGCAGCCAAGATACTAGCGGGGGGGCCGCTGAGCAGTTCTTC.

V is TRBV29-1 and J is TRBJ2-1, with D possibly being TRBD2 (5 bases). V was cut by 3 bases and J by 0 bases, with 6 bases left in between. Germline assignment: CDR1 SQVTM and CDR2 ANQGSEA. This CDR3 contains 13 residues. CDR3 amino acids: CSVDGVSYNEQFF. In DNA form, the CDR3 reads TGCAGCGTTGACGGGGTCTCCTACAATGAGCAGTTCTTC.

This rearrangement joins TRBV5-1 to TRBJ1-4, with D uncertain. CDR1 and CDR2 from the germline V gene are SGHRS and YFSETQ. V was pared by 2 bases and J by 0 bases, with 11 bases between. The CDR3 totals 16 residues. CDR3 DNA: TGCGCCAGCAGCTTAACCCCGGGAACAACTAATGAAAAACTGTTTTTT. The encoded protein is CASSLTPGTTNEKLFF.

This clone has more than one count but fewer than ten. This chain connects TRBV6-4 to TRBJ2-3, with 10 positions matching TRBD1. The CDR3 runs to 15 residues. With V trimmed by 2 bases and J by 1 base, 0 bases remained unmatched. Germline lookup yields CDR1 MRHNA and CDR2 SNTAGT. CDR3 protein: CASSDGTGGTDTQYF. Written as DNA, the CDR3 is TGTGCCAGCAGTGACGGGACAGGGGGCACAGATACGCAGTATTTT.